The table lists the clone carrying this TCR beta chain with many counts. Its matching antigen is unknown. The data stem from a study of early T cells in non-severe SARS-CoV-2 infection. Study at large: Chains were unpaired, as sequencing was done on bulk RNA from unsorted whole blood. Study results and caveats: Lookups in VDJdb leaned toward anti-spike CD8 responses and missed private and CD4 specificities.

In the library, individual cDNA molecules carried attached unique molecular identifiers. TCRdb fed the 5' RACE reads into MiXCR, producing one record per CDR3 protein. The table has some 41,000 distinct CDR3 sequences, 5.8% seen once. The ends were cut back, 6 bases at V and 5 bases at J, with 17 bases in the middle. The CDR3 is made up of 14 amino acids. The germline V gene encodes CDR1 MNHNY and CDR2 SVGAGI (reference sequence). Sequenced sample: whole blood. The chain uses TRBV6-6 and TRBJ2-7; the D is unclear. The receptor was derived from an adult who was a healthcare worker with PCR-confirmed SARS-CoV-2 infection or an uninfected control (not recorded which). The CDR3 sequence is CASSLGRFVNEQYF. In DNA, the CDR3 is TGTGCCAGCAGCTTAGGACGGTTTGTCAACGAGCAGTACTTC.